Below, one T cell receptor beta chain is given with its context. This sample also contains other DNA sequences that code for the same CDR3. The record originates from a study of blood T cell repertoires in COVID-19. V lost 3 bases and J 5 bases, leaving 7 bases between the germline ends. This CDR3 region has 13 residues. The repertoire was sequenced with immunoSEQ multiplex PCR; TCRdb's copy has only in-frame clones and lacks some. The table includes under 450,000 clones, more than 70% detected once. This TCR was sampled from a man aged 30-40 years who had recovered from COVID-19. The rearrangement joins TRBV12-3 or TRBV12-4 to TRBJ2-2; possibly TRBD2 for D (5 bases). The sample consisted of PBMCs or T cells enriched from blood (not recorded which). DNA for the CDR3: TGTGCCAGCAGTTTTACGGGAACCGGGGAGCTGTTTTTT. It encodes CASSFTGTGELFF.